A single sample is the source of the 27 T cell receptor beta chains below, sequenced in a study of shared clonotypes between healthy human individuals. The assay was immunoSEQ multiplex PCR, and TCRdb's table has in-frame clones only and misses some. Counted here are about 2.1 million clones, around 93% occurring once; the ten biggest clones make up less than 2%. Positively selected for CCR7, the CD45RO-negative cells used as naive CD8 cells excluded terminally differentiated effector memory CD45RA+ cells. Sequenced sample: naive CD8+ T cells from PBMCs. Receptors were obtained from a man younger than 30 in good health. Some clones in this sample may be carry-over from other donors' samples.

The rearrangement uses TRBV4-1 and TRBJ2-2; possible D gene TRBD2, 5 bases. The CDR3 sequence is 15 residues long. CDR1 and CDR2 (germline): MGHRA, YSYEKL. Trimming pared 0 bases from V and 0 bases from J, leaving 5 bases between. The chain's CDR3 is CASSQEDSNTGELFF. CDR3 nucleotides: TGCGCCAGCAGCCAAGAGGACTCGAACACCGGGGAGCTGTTTTTT.

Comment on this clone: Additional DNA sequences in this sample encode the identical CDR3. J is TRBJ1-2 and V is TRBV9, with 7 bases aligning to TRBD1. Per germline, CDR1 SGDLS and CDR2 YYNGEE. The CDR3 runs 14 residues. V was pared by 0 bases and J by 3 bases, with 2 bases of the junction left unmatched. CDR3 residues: CASSVGGGDYGYTF. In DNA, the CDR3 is TGTGCCAGCAGCGTAGGAGGGGGCGACTATGGCTACACCTTC.

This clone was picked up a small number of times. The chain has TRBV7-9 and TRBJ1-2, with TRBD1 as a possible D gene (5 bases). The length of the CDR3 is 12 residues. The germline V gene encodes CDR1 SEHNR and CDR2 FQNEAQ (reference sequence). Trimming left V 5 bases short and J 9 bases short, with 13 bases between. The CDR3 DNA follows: TGTGCCAGCAGCCTCTTAGCGGACAGCTACACCTTC. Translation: CASSLLADSYTF.

CDR3 region: CASRLADLTYEQYF. The CDR3 DNA sequence: TGTGCCAGTAGACTAGCGGACCTAACCTACGAGCAGTACTTC. V and J are TRBV2 and TRBJ2-7, with 9 bases fitting TRBD2. Germline CDR1 is SNHLY and CDR2 is FYNNEI. The CDR3 runs 14 residues. J gave up 2 bases and V 9 bases, and 8 bases lay outside the gene matches.

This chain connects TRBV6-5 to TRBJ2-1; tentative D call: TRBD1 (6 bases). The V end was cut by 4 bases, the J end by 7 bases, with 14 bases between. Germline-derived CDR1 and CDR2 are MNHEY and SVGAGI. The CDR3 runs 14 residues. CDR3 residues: CASSLLTGKNEQFF. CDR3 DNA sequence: TGTGCCAGCAGTTTGTTGACAGGCAAGAATGAGCAGTTCTTC.

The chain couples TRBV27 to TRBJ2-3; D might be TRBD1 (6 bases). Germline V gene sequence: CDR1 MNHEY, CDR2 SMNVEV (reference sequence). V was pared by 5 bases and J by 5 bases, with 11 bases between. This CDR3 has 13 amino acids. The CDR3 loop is CASSLLTGDTQYF. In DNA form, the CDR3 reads TGTGCCAGCAGTCTCCTGACAGGAGATACGCAGTATTTT.

This CDR3 is CASSPLLGVQETQYF. CDR3 nucleotides: TGTGCCAGCAGCCCGCTGTTAGGGGTGCAAGAGACCCAGTACTTC. The chain employs TRBV5-4 and TRBJ2-5; TRBD1 is a possible D gene (5 bases). The V gene lost 4 bases and the J gene lost 2 bases, with 15 bases spanning the gap. Germline CDR1 SGHNT, CDR2 YYREEE (reference sequence). CDR3 length: 15 residues. The variable domain in full, completed from reference TRBV5-4 and TRBJ2-5, reads ETGVTQSPTHLIKTRGQQVTLRCSSQSGHNTVSWYQQALGQGPQFIFQYYREEENGRGNFPPRFSGLQFPNYSSELNVNALELDDSALYLCASSPLLGVQETQYFGPGTRLLVL.

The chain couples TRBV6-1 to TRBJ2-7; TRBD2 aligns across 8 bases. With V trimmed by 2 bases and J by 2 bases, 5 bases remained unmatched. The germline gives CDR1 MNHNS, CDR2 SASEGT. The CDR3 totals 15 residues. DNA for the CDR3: TGTGCCAGCAGTGAAAGCGGGGGCGGGCCCTACGAGCAGTACTTC. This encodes CASSESGGGPYEQYF.

Here the CDR3 DNA reads TGTGCCAGCAGTCAAAGGGACAGGGATGATAACTATGGCTACACCTTC. This gives the protein CASSQRDRDDNYGYTF. V gene TRBV6-6 combines with J gene TRBJ1-2; 9 bases align to TRBD1. This CDR3 has 16 residues. CDR1 MNHNY and CDR2 SVGAGI come from the germline V gene (reference sequence). The J segment lost 1 base and the V segment lost 5 bases, leaving 8 bases of the junction unmatched.

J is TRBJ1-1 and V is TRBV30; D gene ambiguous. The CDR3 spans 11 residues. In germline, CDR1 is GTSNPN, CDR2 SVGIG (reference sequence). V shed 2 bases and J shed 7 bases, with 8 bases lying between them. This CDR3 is CAWSNAIEAFF. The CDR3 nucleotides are TGTGCCTGGAGTAATGCCATTGAAGCTTTCTTT.

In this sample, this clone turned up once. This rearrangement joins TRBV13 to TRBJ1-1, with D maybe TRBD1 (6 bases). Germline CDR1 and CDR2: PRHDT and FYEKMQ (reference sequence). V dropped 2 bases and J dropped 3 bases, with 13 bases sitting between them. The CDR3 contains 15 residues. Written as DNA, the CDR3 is TGTGCCAGCAGCTTAAGCGGGGGCGCCGACACTGAAGCTTTCTTT. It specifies CASSLSGGADTEAFF.

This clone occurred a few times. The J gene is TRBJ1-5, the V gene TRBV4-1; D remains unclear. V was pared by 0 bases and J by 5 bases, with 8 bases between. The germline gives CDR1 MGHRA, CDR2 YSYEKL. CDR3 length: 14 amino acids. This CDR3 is CASSQDKPDQPQHF. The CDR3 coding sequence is TGCGCCAGCAGCCAAGATAAACCGGATCAGCCCCAGCATTTT.

CDR3 amino acids: CASGSRLGQFF. The DNA for the CDR3 is TGTGCTAGTGGTTCCCGACTAGGGCAGTTCTTC. V is TRBV12-5 and J is TRBJ2-1, with a tentative D call TRBD2 (6 bases). The length of the CDR3 is 11 residues. Germline-derived CDR1 and CDR2 are LGHNT and FRNRAP. The V and J ends lost 4 bases and 12 bases respectively, with 10 bases between them.

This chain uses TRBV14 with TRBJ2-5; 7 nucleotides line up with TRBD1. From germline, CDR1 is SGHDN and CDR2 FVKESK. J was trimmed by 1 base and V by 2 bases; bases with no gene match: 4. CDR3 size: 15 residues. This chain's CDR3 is CASSQPGQTQETQYF. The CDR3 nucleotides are TGTGCCAGCAGCCAACCGGGACAGACCCAAGAGACCCAGTACTTC. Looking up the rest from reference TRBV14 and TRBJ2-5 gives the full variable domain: EAGVTQFPSHSVIEKGQTVTLRCDPISGHDNLYWYRRVMGKEIKFLLHFVKESKQDESGMPNNRFLAERTGGTYSTLKVQPAELEDSGVYFCASSQPGQTQETQYFGPGTRLLVL.

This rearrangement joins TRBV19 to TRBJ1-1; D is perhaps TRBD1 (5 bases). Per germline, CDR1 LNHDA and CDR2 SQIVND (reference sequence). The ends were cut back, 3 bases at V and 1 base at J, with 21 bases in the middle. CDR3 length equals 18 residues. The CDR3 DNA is TGTGCCAGTAGTATTAATTGGATTCGGGGGGTCCAGAACACTGAAGCTTTCTTT. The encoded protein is CASSINWIRGVQNTEAFF. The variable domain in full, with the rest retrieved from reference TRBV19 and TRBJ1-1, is DGGITQSPKYLFRKEGQNVTLSCEQNLNHDAMYWYRQDPGQGLRLIYYSQIVNDFQKGDIAEGYSVSREKKESFPLTVTSAQKNPTAFYLCASSINWIRGVQNTEAFFGQGTRLTVV.

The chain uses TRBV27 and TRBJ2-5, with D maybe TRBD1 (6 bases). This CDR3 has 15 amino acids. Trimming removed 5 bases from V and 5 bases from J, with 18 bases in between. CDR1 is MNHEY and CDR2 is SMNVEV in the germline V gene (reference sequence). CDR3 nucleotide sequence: TGTGCCAGCAGTGTCGTAGGGAGTCAGGGGGAGACCCAGTACTTC. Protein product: CASSVVGSQGETQYF.

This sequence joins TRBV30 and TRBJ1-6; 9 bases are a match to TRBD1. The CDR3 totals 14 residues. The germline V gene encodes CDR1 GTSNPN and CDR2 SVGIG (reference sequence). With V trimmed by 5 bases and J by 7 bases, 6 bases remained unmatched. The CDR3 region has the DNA TGTGCCTGGGGCTTCGGGACAGGGAATTCACCCCTCCACTTT. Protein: CAWGFGTGNSPLHF. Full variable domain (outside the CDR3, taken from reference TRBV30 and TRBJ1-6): SQTIHQWPATLVQPVGSPLSLECTVEGTSNPNLYWYRQAAGRGLQLLFYSVGIGQISSEVPQNLSASRPQDRQFILSSKKLLLSDSGFYLCAWGFGTGNSPLHFGNGTRLTVT.

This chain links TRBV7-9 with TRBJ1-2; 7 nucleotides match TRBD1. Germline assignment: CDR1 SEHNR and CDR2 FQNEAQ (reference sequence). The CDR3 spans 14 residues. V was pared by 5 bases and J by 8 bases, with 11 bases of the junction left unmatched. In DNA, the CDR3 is TGTGCCAGCAGCCCCGGGTCCCAGGGGGGGGGCTACACCTTC. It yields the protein CASSPGSQGGGYTF.

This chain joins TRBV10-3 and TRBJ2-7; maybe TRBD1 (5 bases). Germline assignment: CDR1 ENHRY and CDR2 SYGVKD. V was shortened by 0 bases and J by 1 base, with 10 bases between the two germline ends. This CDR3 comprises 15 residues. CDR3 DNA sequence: TGTGCCATCAGTGAGTCGCTGACAGAGTCCTACGAGCAGTACTTC. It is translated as CAISESLTESYEQYF.

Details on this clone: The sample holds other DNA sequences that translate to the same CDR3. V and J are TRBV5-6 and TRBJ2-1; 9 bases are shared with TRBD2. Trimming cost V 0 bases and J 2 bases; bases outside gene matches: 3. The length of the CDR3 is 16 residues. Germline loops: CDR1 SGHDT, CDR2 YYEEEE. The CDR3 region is CASSLGLAGPYNEQFF. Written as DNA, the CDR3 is TGTGCCAGCAGCTTGGGTCTAGCGGGACCCTACAATGAGCAGTTCTTC.

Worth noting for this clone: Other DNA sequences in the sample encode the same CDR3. DNA for the CDR3: TGTGCCAGCAGTTTTGCGGGGAGGTCTGGGGCCAACGTCCTGACTTTC. This translates into CASSFAGRSGANVLTF. This chain connects TRBV27 to TRBJ2-6; weak D call: TRBD2 (6 bases). V was trimmed by 3 bases and J by 1 base, leaving 10 bases between them. This CDR3 is built from 16 residues. Germline loops: CDR1 MNHEY, CDR2 SMNVEV (reference sequence).

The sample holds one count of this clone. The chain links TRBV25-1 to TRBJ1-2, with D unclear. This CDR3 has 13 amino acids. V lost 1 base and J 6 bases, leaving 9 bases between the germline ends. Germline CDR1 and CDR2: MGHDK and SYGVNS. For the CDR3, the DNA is TGTGCCAGCAGTGAATTTCGGGCGGATGGCTACACCTTC. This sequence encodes CASSEFRADGYTF.

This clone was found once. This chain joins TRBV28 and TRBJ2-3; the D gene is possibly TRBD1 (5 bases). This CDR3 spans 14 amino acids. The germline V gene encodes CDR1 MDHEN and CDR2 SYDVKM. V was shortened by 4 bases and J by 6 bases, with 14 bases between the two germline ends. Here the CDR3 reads CASSSLQGPDTQYF. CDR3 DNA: TGTGCCAGCAGTTCCCTCCAGGGTCCGGATACGCAGTATTTT.

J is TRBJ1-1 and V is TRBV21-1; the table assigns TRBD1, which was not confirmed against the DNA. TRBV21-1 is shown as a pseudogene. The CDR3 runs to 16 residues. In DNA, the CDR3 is TGTGCCAGCAGCAAAAAGGGGGACAGGGAGAGCACTGAAGCTTTCTTT. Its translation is CASSKKGDRESTEAFF.

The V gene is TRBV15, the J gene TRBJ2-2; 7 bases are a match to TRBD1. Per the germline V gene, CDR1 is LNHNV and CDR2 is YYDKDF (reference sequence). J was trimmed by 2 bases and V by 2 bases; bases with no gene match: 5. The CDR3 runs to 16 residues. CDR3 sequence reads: CATSRPDRENTGELFF. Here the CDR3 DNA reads TGTGCCACCAGCAGACCAGACAGGGAAAACACCGGGGAGCTGTTTTTT.

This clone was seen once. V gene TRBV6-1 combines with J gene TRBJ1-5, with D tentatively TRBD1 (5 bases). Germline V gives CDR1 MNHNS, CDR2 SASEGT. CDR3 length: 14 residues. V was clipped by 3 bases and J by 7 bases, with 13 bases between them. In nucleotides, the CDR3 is TGTGCCAGCAGTGAGTGGGGGGGAGAGCAGCCCCAGCATTTT. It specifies CASSEWGGEQPQHF.

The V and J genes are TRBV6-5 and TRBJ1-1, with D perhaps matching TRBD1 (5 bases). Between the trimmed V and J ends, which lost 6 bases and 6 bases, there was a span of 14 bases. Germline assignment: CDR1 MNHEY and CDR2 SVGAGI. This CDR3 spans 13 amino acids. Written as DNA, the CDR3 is TGTGCCAGCAGCCCAGCCGGGGCCCCTGAAGCTTTCTTT. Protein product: CASSPAGAPEAFF.